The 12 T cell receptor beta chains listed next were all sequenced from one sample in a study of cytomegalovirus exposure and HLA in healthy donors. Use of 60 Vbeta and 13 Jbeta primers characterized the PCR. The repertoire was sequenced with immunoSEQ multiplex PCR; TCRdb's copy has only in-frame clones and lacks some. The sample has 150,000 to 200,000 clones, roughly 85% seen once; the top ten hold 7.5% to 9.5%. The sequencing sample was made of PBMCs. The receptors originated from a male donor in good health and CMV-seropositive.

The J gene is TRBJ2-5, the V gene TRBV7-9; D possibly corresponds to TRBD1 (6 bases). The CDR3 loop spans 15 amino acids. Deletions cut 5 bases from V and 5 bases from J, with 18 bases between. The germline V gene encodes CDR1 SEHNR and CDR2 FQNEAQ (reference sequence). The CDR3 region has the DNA TGTGCCAGCAGCCCAGTAGGAACAGGGTTCGAGACCCAGTACTTC. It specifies CASSPVGTGFETQYF. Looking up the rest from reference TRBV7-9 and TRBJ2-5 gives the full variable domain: DTGVSQNPRHKITKRGQNVTFRCDPISEHNRLYWYRQTLGQGPEFLTYFQNEAQLEKSRLLSDRFSAERPKGSFSTLEIQRTEQGDSAMYLCASSPVGTGFETQYFGPGTRLLVL.

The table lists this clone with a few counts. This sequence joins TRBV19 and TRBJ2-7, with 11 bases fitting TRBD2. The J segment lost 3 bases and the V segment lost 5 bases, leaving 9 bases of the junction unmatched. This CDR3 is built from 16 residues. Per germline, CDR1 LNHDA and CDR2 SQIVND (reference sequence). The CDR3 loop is CASSGSTSGRFYEQYF. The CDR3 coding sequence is TGTGCCAGTAGTGGATCAACTAGCGGGAGATTCTACGAGCAGTACTTC.

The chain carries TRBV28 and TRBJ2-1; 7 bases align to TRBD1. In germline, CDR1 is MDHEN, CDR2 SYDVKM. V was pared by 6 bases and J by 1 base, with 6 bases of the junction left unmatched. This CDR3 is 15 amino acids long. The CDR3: CASSPQTGSYNEQFF. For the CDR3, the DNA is TGTGCCAGCAGCCCCCAGACAGGGTCCTACAATGAGCAGTTCTTC.

CDR3 residues: CVIRVRGLFNEQFF. As DNA, the CDR3 is TGTGTCATACGGGTCAGGGGGCTTTTCAATGAGCAGTTCTTC. The chain joins TRBV30 to TRBJ2-1, with 8 bases that match TRBD1. Germline V gene data show CDR1 as GTSNPN and CDR2 as SVGIG (reference sequence). The CDR3 is 14 residues long.

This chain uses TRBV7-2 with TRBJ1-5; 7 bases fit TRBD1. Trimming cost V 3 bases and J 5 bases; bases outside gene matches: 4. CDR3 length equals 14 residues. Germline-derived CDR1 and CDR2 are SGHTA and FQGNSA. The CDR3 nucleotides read TGTGCCAGCAGCTTGGCCAGGGGGTATCAGCCCCAGCATTTT. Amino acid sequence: CASSLARGYQPQHF.

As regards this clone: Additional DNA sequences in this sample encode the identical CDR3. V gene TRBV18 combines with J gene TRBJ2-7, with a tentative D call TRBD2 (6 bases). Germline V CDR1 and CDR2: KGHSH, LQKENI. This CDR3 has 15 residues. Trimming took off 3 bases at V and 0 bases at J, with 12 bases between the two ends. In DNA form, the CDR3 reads TGTGCCAGCTCACCGCTTGGGGGGAGCTCCTACGAGCAGTACTTC. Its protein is CASSPLGGSSYEQYF.

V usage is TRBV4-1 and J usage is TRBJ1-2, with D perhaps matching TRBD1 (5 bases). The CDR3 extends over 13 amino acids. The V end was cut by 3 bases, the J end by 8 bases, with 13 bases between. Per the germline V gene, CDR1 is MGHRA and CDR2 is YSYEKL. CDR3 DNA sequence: TGCGCCAGCAGCCAGACAGAGCAGGAAGGCTACACCTTC. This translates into CASSQTEQEGYTF.

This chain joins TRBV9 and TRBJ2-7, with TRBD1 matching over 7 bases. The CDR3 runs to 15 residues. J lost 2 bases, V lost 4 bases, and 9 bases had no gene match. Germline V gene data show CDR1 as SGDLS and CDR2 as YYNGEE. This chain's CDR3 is CASSKRTGGAYEQYF. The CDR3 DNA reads TGTGCCAGCAGCAAAAGGACAGGAGGCGCCTACGAGCAGTACTTC.

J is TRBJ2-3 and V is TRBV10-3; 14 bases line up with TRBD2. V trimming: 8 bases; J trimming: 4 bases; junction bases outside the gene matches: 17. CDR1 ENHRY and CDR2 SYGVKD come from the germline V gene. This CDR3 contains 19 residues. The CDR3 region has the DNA TGTGCCATCCAAATGGGGTCCGGGACTAGCGGGAGATGGGCAGATACGCAGTATTTT. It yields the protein CAIQMGSGTSGRWADTQYF.

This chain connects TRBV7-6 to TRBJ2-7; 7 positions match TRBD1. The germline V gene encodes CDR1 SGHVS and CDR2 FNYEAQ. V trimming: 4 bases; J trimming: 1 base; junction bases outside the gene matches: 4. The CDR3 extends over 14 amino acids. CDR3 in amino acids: CASSSRQGSYEQYF. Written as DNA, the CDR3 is TGTGCCAGCAGCTCTAGACAGGGTTCCTACGAGCAGTACTTC.

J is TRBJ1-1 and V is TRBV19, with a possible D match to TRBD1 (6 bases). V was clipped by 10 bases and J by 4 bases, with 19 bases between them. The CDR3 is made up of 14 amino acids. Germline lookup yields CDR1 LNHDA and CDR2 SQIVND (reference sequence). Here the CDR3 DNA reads TGTGCCACCCAAAACTGGGGGCCGAGCACTGAAGCTTTCTTT. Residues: CATQNWGPSTEAFF.

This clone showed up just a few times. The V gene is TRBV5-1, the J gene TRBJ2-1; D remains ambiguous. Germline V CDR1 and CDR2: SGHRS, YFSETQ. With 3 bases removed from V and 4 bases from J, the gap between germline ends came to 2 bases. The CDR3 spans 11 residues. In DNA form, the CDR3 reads TGCGCCAGCAGCTCGTACAATGAGCAGTTCTTC. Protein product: CASSSYNEQFF. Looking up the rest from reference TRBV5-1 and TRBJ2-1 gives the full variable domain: KAGVTQTPRYLIKTRGQQVTLSCSPISGHRSVSWYQQTPGQGLQFLFEYFSETQRNKGNFPGRFSGRQFSNSRSEMNVSTLELGDSALYLCASSSYNEQFFGPGTRLTVL.